This TCR beta chain was identified in a study of immune cell composition in non-small cell lung cancer. Study-level points and caveats: Top 10 clone scores and clonality were higher in squamous than adenocarcinoma.

With regard to this clone: Its target is unknown.

Only in-frame clones appear in the TCRdb table, and some are missing; sequencing was by immunoSEQ multiplex PCR. The sample records over 4,500 clones, 70% to 80% being singletons. V lost 8 bases and J lost 4, with 8 bases in between. The CDR3 length is 10 residues. Germline CDR1 and CDR2: DFQATT and SNEGSKA (reference sequence). Source material: lung tumor tissue. This sequence was found in a human donor with non-small cell lung cancer. The chain joins TRBV20-1 to TRBJ1-2; tentative D call: TRBD1 (6 bases). CDR3 region: CSPGVYGYTF. As DNA, the CDR3 is TGCAGTCCAGGGGTCTATGGCTACACCTTC.